The entry below describes one TCR beta chain. This CDR3 spans 15 amino acids. V lost 1 base, J lost 9 bases, and 13 bases lay in between. The germline V gene encodes CDR1 SEHNR and CDR2 FQNEAQ (reference sequence). In the study's own analysis: Amplification of reference gene primers provided the estimated nucleated cell counts. Clones were read by immunoSEQ multiplex PCR, and TCRdb kept only the in-frame ones, dropping some. V and J calls and clone size are as listed in that table; D and trimming were resolved from the DNA. Counted here are some 70,000 clones, approximately 90% occurring once; the ten biggest clones make up approximately 6.8%. These data belong to a study of blood T cell repertoires in COVID-19. About the study: Researchers got acute and convalescent COVID-19 samples from the United States, Italy and Spain. T cells, B-cell-depleted T cells, or PBMCs supplied cDNA or gDNA.

The TCR was taken from a woman of 80 years or more with active COVID-19. The chain joins TRBV7-9 to TRBJ1-6; a possible D gene is TRBD1 (5 bases). The sample taken for sequencing was peripheral blood. CDR3 bases: TGTGCCAGCAGCTTAGGAGATTCGGGGGGTTCACCCCTCCACTTT. Translated: CASSLGDSGGSPLHF. Together with reference TRBV7-9 and TRBJ1-6, the CDR3 gives the full variable domain: DTGVSQNPRHKITKRGQNVTFRCDPISEHNRLYWYRQTLGQGPEFLTYFQNEAQLEKSRLLSDRFSAERPKGSFSTLEIQRTEQGDSAMYLCASSLGDSGGSPLHFGNGTRLTVT.